The sequence of this T cell receptor beta chain was determined in a study of long-term antiretroviral therapy in people with HIV. Held in samples before DNA extraction were roughly 1-11 million cryopreserved PBMC. This CDR3 is 13 amino acids long. Germline V gene data show CDR1 as SEHNR and CDR2 as FQNEAQ (reference sequence). V shed 1 base and J 6 bases; nucleotides not matched to a gene: 2. Investigators performed immunoSEQ version v3.0 at survey level. Produced via immunoSEQ multiplex PCR; TCRdb's table is partial and in-frame only. The repertoire holds under 30,000 clones, more than 90% seen once, with around 8% in the top ten. Points on this clone: Antigen specificity is unknown.

The study's findings and limits: Blood in the study was drawn between about 2003 and 2018, possibly under older ART regimens, which may be less effective than current ones. Across all time points, the repertoire was dominated by clones that expanded before ART.

The TCR originated in a man under 40 with HIV. This sample comprised unsorted PBMCs, obtained approximately 6.1 years after starting antiretroviral therapy. The genes are TRBV7-9 and TRBJ1-2, with 7 bases aligning to TRBD1. The CDR3 here is CASSLGQGNGYTF. As DNA, the CDR3 is TGTGCCAGCAGCTTAGGACAGGGAAATGGCTACACCTTC.